The 32 T cell receptor beta chains below all came from one sample that was sequenced in a study of T cell repertoires in aging, cancer and after chemotherapy. TCR beta rearrangements were amplified from peripheral blood genomic DNA. TRB rearrangements spanning V, D and J were amplified using mixed TRB-A/B primers. TCRdb recomputed calls from the multiplex PCR reads with MiXCR, one row per CDR3 protein. The sample shows 1,000 or so distinct CDR3 sequences, about 32% of them seen only once. Sequencing was done on a sample of blood. These receptors were obtained from a human donor with a solid tumor.

The rearrangement links TRBV29-1 to TRBJ1-1; D is unresolved. The germline gives CDR1 SQVTM, CDR2 ANQGSEA. This CDR3 contains 13 residues. V was clipped by 4 bases and J by 2 bases, with 11 bases between them. The CDR3 loop reads CSVVKGFNTEAFF. The CDR3 DNA is TGCAGCGTTGTAAAGGGTTTCAACACTGAAGCTTTCTTT.

The gene calls are TRBV10-3 and TRBJ2-7; D is perhaps TRBD2 (5 bases). Germline lookup yields CDR1 ENHRY and CDR2 SYGVKD. The CDR3 spans 14 residues. The V end lost 0 bases, the J end lost 0 bases, and 6 bases lay between the germline ends. DNA of the CDR3: TGTGCCATCAGTGAGTCGGGGAGCTCCTACGAGCAGTACTTC. Translated, it gives CAISESGSSYEQYF.

The chain uses TRBV5-1 and TRBJ2-7; possible D gene TRBD1, 5 bases. The CDR3 is made up of 14 amino acids. CDR1 and CDR2 from the germline V gene are SGHRS and YFSETQ. Trimming shortened V by 7 bases and J by 3 bases, and 17 bases separated the two germline ends. The DNA for the CDR3 is TGCGCCAGCGGCGACAGAGCCGGCTACTACGAGCAGTACTTC. Protein product: CASGDRAGYYEQYF.

On this clonotype: One junction end disagrees with the germline gene, perhaps due to a read error. This chain connects TRBV5-6 to TRBJ2-7; no clear D. This CDR3 has 13 amino acids. Per the germline V gene, CDR1 is SGHDT and CDR2 is YYEEEE. Here the CDR3 reads CASSLSGSGEQYF. In nucleotides, the CDR3 is TGCGCCAGCAGCTTGAGTGGGTCTGGCGAGCAGTACTTC.

This clonotype was seen only a few times. The chain employs TRBV27 and TRBJ1-6; D remains unclear. This CDR3 comprises 15 residues. The V end was cut by 5 bases, the J end by 7 bases, with 15 bases between. Germline V gene data show CDR1 as MNHEY and CDR2 as SMNVEV (reference sequence). In DNA, the CDR3 is TGTGCCAGCAGTCCCGGACTAAACCAGAATTCACCCCTCCACTTT. Protein: CASSPGLNQNSPLHF.

This clonotype has a handful of counts. A read error may produce the germline difference seen at one junction end. The chain combines TRBV7-6 with TRBJ1-4; D is unresolved. The CDR3 contains 14 residues. Per the germline V gene, CDR1 is SGHVS and CDR2 is FNYEAQ. As DNA, the CDR3 is TGTGCCAGCAGCCTAGCGGGCCCTAATGAAAAACTGTTTTTT. Its protein is CASSLAGPNEKLFF.

This clonotype came up a few times. The chain combines TRBV19 with TRBJ2-3; TRBD2 matches at 14 bases. CDR3 length: 18 amino acids. The ends lost 5 bases at V and 4 bases at J; junction bases unmatched: 11. Germline CDR1 and CDR2: LNHDA and SQIVND (reference sequence). CDR3 region: CASSLAGGLAGGADTQYF. CDR3 sequence (DNA): TGTGCCAGTAGTCTCGCTGGTGGACTAGCGGGAGGCGCAGATACGCAGTATTTT.

The chain has TRBV20-1 and TRBJ2-5; no definite D call. Between the trimmed V and J ends, which lost 0 bases and 1 base, there was a span of 6 bases. The CDR3 has 13 amino acids. The germline V gene has CDR1 DFQATT and CDR2 SNEGSKA (reference sequence). CDR3 amino acids: CSARETTQETQYF. CDR3 nucleotide sequence: TGCAGTGCTAGAGAAACTACCCAAGAGACCCAGTACTTC.

This clonotype was observed a handful of times. The rearrangement joins TRBV6-1 to TRBJ1-2; D might be TRBD1 (6 bases). Between the trimmed V and J ends, which lost 2 bases and 6 bases, there was a span of 10 bases. From germline, CDR1 is MNHNS and CDR2 SASEGT. The CDR3 runs 13 residues. The CDR3 sequence: CASSEPGAHGYTF. DNA for the CDR3: TGTGCCAGCAGTGAACCAGGGGCTCATGGCTACACCTTC.

For this clonotype: At one of its ends the junction is not consistent with the germline gene, which may arise from a read error. CDR3 in DNA: TGCGCCAGCAGCCCTGGACTAGCGGCGGGATCCTACGAGCAGTACTTC. Translating gives CASSPGLAAGSYEQYF. The chain couples TRBV5-6 to TRBJ2-7, with 10 bases that match TRBD2. Germline V CDR1 and CDR2: SGHDT, YYEEEE. The CDR3 is made up of 16 amino acids.

Relative to its sample, this clonotype is medium-sized. The chain employs TRBV7-2 and TRBJ1-2, with D unresolved. The CDR3 contains 14 residues. Deletions cut 1 base from V and 8 bases from J, with 14 bases between. In germline, CDR1 is SGHTA, CDR2 FQGNSA. Here the CDR3 DNA reads TGTGCCAGCAGCTTAGGGCGATTGGGCCGGGGCTACACCTTC. This sequence encodes CASSLGRLGRGYTF.

Points on this clonotype: The junction departs from germline at one end; a sequencing error may be responsible. The chain links TRBV6-1 to TRBJ2-5; 8 nucleotides agree with TRBD2. The CDR3 has 13 amino acids. Germline CDR1 reads MNHNS; CDR2 reads SASEGT. This chain's CDR3 is CAISSGEQETQYF. The CDR3 DNA follows: TGTGCCATCAGTAGCGGGGAGCAAGAGACCCAGTACTTC.

The chain recombines TRBV7-2 with TRBJ2-1, with D possibly being TRBD1 or TRBD2 (5 bases each). The V gene lost 11 bases and the J gene lost 4 bases, with 18 bases spanning the gap. This CDR3 comprises 14 residues. Germline CDR1 reads SGHTA; CDR2 reads FQGNSA. CDR3 residues: CAGGYMGLYNEQFF. In nucleotides, the CDR3 is TGTGCCGGGGGATACATGGGGCTTTACAATGAGCAGTTCTTC.

The table lists this clonotype with a few counts. The chain joins TRBV7-3 to TRBJ2-3, with 13 bases matching TRBD2. With V trimmed by 5 bases and J by 5 bases, 7 bases remained unmatched. In germline, CDR1 is SGHTA, CDR2 FQGTGA. The CDR3 runs to 16 residues. CDR3 nucleotides: TGTGCCAGCAGCCCCCGACTAGCGGGAGGAGGAGATACGCAGTATTTT. Residues: CASSPRLAGGGDTQYF.

The chain couples TRBV6-1 to TRBJ1-6; no reliable D call. V was shortened by 0 bases and J by 10 bases, with 7 bases between the two germline ends. The CDR3 is 13 residues long. CDR1 MNHNS and CDR2 SASEGT come from the germline V gene. CDR3 residues: CASSEAGRSPLHF. The CDR3, as DNA: TGTGCCAGCAGTGAAGCGGGGAGGTCACCCCTCCACTTT.

This clonotype was seen more than once but under ten times. This chain links TRBV6-2 or TRBV6-3 with TRBJ2-7; possibly TRBD1 for D (5 bases). The V gene lost 2 bases and the J gene lost 2 bases, with 7 bases spanning the gap. This CDR3 comprises 13 residues. Per the germline V gene, CDR1 is MNHEY and CDR2 is SVGEGT. CDR3 sequence (DNA): TGTGCCAGCAGTTACAAAGGGGCCTACGAGCAGTACTTC. Its protein product is CASSYKGAYEQYF.

This rearrangement joins TRBV28 to TRBJ2-3; D gene ambiguous. V gave up 6 bases and J gave up 5 bases, with 9 bases separating them. The CDR3 has 12 amino acids. Germline CDR1 and CDR2: MDHEN and SYDVKM. DNA of the CDR3: TGTGCCAGCAGCTCCACTTTAGATACGCAGTATTTT. It is translated as CASSSTLDTQYF. Based on the CDR3 plus reference TRBV28 and TRBJ2-3, the full variable domain is DVKVTQSSRYLVKRTGEKVFLECVQDMDHENMFWYRQDPGLGLRLIYFSYDVKMKEKGDIPEGYSVSREKKERFSLILESASTNQTSMYLCASSSTLDTQYFGPGTRLTVL.

The chain employs TRBV7-9 and TRBJ1-5; D not resolved. Germline V gene data show CDR1 as SEHNR and CDR2 as FQNEAQ (reference sequence). This CDR3 is 13 amino acids long. The V end was cut by 1 base, the J end by 6 bases, with 7 bases between. This chain's CDR3 is CASSLVSTQPQHF. DNA for the CDR3: TGTGCCAGCAGCTTAGTGTCGACTCAGCCCCAGCATTTT.

Turning to this clonotype: Sequence at one end of the junction differs from germline and may be a read error. V is TRBV7-3 and J is TRBJ1-1, with D unclear. CDR1 SGHTA and CDR2 FQGTGA come from the germline V gene. This CDR3 has 15 amino acids. The CDR3 sequence: CARSLSSAVNTEAFF. In DNA form, the CDR3 reads TGTGCCAGGAGCTTATCATCTGCGGTGAACACTGAAGCTTTCTTT.

The chain carries TRBV6-1 and TRBJ1-5; TRBD1 matches 7 bases. The CDR3 loop spans 14 amino acids. The germline gives CDR1 MNHNS, CDR2 SASEGT. J was trimmed by 2 bases and V by 5 bases; bases with no gene match: 3. CDR3 in DNA: TGTGCCAGCAGTCTTACAGGGGGCAATCAGCCCCAGCATTTT. It encodes CASSLTGGNQPQHF.

This chain uses TRBV6-5 with TRBJ1-6, with D perhaps TRBD1 (6 bases). CDR3 length: 14 amino acids. V was shortened by 6 bases and J by 6 bases, with 12 bases between the two germline ends. Germline assignment: CDR1 MNHEY and CDR2 SVGAGI. CDR3 residues: CASRLQGPNSPLHF. The DNA of the CDR3 is TGTGCCAGCAGGCTACAGGGACCTAATTCACCCCTCCACTTT.

The J gene is TRBJ1-5, the V gene TRBV30; D is unresolved. Looked up from germline, CDR1 is GTSNPN and CDR2 is SVGIG (reference sequence). The V and J ends lost 0 bases and 7 bases respectively, with 10 bases between them. The CDR3 runs to 13 residues. In DNA form, the CDR3 reads TGTGCCTGGAGTGTAACTGCGCAACAGCCCCAGCATTTT. Its translation is CAWSVTAQQPQHF.

CDR3 residues: CASSLTAEWSYGYTF. CDR3 coding DNA: TGTGCCAGCAGTTTAACAGCTGAATGGAGCTATGGCTACACCTTC. The chain has TRBV27 and TRBJ1-2; no clear D. Per the germline V gene, CDR1 is MNHEY and CDR2 is SMNVEV (reference sequence). The CDR3 contains 15 residues. With 2 bases removed from V and 4 bases from J, the gap between germline ends came to 14 bases.

In regard to this clonotype: A read error may produce the germline difference seen at one junction end. The CDR3 bases are TGCGCCAGCAGCTATCTCCGGGTTGGGGACACTGAAGCTTTCTTT. The encoded protein is CASSYLRVGDTEAFF. The V gene is TRBV5-6, the J gene TRBJ1-1; D unclear. The CDR3 length is 15 residues. Germline V gene data show CDR1 as SGHDT and CDR2 as YYEEEE.

This clonotype rates as medium-sized. The chain joins TRBV6-5 to TRBJ1-1; no definite D call. CDR3 length: 15 residues. The germline V gene has CDR1 MNHEY and CDR2 SVGAGI. V was cut by 5 bases and J by 2 bases, with 15 bases left in between. CDR3 in DNA: TGTGCCAGCAGTGGACCCTATGGCCCTAACACTGAAGCTTTCTTT. Protein product: CASSGPYGPNTEAFF.

The chain joins TRBV6-1 to TRBJ1-6, with 8 bases fitting TRBD1. Germline CDR1 and CDR2: MNHNS and SASEGT. The V and J ends lost 7 bases and 10 bases, in that order; junction bases with no gene match: 9. This CDR3 is built from 14 residues. The CDR3 DNA follows: TGTGCCAGCACTCAGGGGGCGGGCGAATCACCCCTCCACTTT. It yields the protein CASTQGAGESPLHF.

This sequence joins TRBV7-2 and TRBJ2-3; no clear D gene. The length of the CDR3 is 15 residues. The V end lost 6 bases, the J end lost 6 bases, and 19 bases lay between the germline ends. CDR1 and CDR2 (germline): SGHTA, FQGNSA. CDR3 coding DNA: TGTGCCAGCAGTACTGTCCTTCCTATCCCCGATACGCAGTATTTT. Encoded protein: CASSTVLPIPDTQYF.

The table lists this clonotype with a count of one. V usage is TRBV20-1 and J usage is TRBJ1-6; the match to TRBD1 covers 7 bases. With 4 bases clipped from V and 6 bases from J, the junction kept 12 bases outside the gene matches. This CDR3 region has 16 residues. Germline V gene sequence: CDR1 DFQATT, CDR2 SNEGSKA (reference sequence). The CDR3, as DNA: TGCAGTGCTAAAAGCTCCGGGGCAGGGGGTAATTCACCCCTCCACTTT. Translating gives CSAKSSGAGGNSPLHF.

This clonotype was seen a handful of times. The V call is TRBV19, the J call TRBJ2-7, with 9 bases that match TRBD2. J lost 3 bases, V lost 5 bases, and 11 bases had no gene match. CDR1 LNHDA and CDR2 SQIVND come from the germline V gene (reference sequence). CDR3 size: 16 residues. In DNA form, the CDR3 reads TGTGCCAGTAGTCCGAGGGGTAGCGGGAGTGTCTACGAGCAGTACTTC. Its protein is CASSPRGSGSVYEQYF.

The rearrangement joins TRBV5-1 to TRBJ2-5; D unresolved. The CDR3 extends over 15 amino acids. The V gene lost 1 base and the J gene lost 3 bases, with 13 bases spanning the gap. CDR1 is SGHRS and CDR2 is YFSETQ in the germline V gene. As DNA, the CDR3 is TGCGCCAGCAGCTTGAGTGTCAGTCACAAAGAGACCCAGTACTTC. Encoded protein: CASSLSVSHKETQYF. The whole variable domain, remainder taken from reference TRBV5-1 and TRBJ2-5, is KAGVTQTPRYLIKTRGQQVTLSCSPISGHRSVSWYQQTPGQGLQFLFEYFSETQRNKGNFPGRFSGRQFSNSRSEMNVSTLELGDSALYLCASSLSVSHKETQYFGPGTRLLVL.

This clonotype was counted a few times. The rearrangement joins TRBV6-1 to TRBJ2-5, with 10 bases aligning to TRBD1. Per germline, CDR1 MNHNS and CDR2 SASEGT. The CDR3 is 15 residues long. V lost 7 bases and J lost 5; bases outside the gene matches: 10. The DNA of the CDR3 is TGTGCCAGCACCAGGACAGGGGGAGGAGGCGAGACCCAGTACTTC. Amino acid sequence: CASTRTGGGGETQYF.

The chain employs TRBV19 and TRBJ2-4, with D possibly being TRBD2 (7 bases). V dropped 7 bases and J dropped 7 bases, with 14 bases sitting between them. The CDR3 has 13 residues. Germline V gives CDR1 LNHDA, CDR2 SQIVND (reference sequence). The CDR3 sequence is CASTLGRGNIQYF. In nucleotides, the CDR3 is TGTGCCAGTACCCTGGGGAGGGGGAACATTCAGTACTTC.